The 4 T cell receptor beta chains given below trace back to one sample, sequenced in a study of blood T cell repertoires in COVID-19. Here immunoSEQ multiplex PCR was the method, and the copy in TCRdb shows in-frame clones only, minus some. The table has 150,000 to 200,000 clones, around nine tenths seen once. The sample taken for sequencing was peripheral blood. These receptors were collected from a human donor in a cohort sampled during active COVID-19.

J is TRBJ2-3 and V is TRBV28, with 7 bases lining up with TRBD1. This CDR3 spans 14 amino acids. The V gene's germline CDR1 is MDHEN and CDR2 SYDVKM. V shed 5 bases, J shed 5 bases, and the junction held 7 bases outside the gene matches. CDR3 loop: CASSIQGVKDTQYF. The CDR3 DNA reads as TGTGCCAGCAGTATCCAGGGGGTTAAAGATACGCAGTATTTT.

V usage is TRBV7-9 and J usage is TRBJ2-3, with 11 bases identical to TRBD2. CDR3 length equals 14 residues. V shed 7 bases, J shed 7 bases, and the junction held 7 bases outside the gene matches. The germline V gene has CDR1 SEHNR and CDR2 FQNEAQ (reference sequence). The CDR3 nucleotides read TGTGCCAGCACGCGGACTAGCGGGCGGAATACGCAGTATTTT. The encoded protein is CASTRTSGRNTQYF.

This clone was seen only once. The gene calls are TRBV4-3 and TRBJ2-5; 11 bases align to TRBD2. There are 16 residues in the CDR3. The junction had 5 bases not matched to a gene; V was cut back by 4 bases and J by 1 base. Germline-derived CDR1 and CDR2 are LGHNA and YSLEER. The CDR3: CASSRQLAGAQETQYF. The CDR3 bases are TGCGCCAGCAGCCGACAACTAGCGGGGGCCCAAGAGACCCAGTACTTC.

The rearrangement joins TRBV5-1 to TRBJ1-6; 8 bases map to TRBD1. The CDR3 sequence is 18 residues long. CDR1 SGHRS and CDR2 YFSETQ come from the germline V gene. The V and J ends lost 0 bases and 0 bases, in that order; junction bases with no gene match: 5. DNA for the CDR3: TGCGCCAGCAGCTTGGAGACAGGGGCCCGCTCCTATAATTCACCCCTCCACTTT. Amino acid sequence: CASSLETGARSYNSPLHF.